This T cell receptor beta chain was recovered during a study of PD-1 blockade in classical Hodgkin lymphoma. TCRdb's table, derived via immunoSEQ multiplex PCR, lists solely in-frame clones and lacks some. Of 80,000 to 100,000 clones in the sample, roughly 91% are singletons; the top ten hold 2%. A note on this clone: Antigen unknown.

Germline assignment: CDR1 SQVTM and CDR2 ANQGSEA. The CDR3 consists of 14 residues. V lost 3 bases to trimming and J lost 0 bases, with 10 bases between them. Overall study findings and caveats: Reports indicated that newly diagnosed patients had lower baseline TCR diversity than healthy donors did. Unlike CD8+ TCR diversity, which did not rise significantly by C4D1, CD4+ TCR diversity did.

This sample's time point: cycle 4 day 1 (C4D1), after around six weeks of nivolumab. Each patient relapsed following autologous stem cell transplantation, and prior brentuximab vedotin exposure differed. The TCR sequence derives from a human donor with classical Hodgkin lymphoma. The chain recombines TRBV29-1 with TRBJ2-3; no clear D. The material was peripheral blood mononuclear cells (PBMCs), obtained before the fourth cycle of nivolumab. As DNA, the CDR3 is TGCAGCGTTGAGGGCGGAATTAGCACAGATACGCAGTATTTT. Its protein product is CSVEGGISTDTQYF.